This T cell receptor (beta chain) was identified during a study of cytomegalovirus exposure and HLA in healthy donors. About the study: The roughly 110 validation repertoires used the same platform as the roughly 700 first-cohort repertoires (as reported by a later analysis). Points from the study as a whole: The study recorded some 160 TCR beta chains that were cytomegalovirus-associated.

The junction had 3 bases not matched to a gene; V was cut back by 5 bases and J by 1 base. Germline lookup yields CDR1 MRHNA and CDR2 SNTAGT. This CDR3 contains 15 residues. In regard to this clone: Its antigen is not identified.

The table came from immunoSEQ multiplex PCR; TCRdb's copy has only in-frame clones and leaves some out. The sample has approximately 99,000 clones, about 85% seen once. The sequenced material came from PBMCs. The receptor comes from a woman aged 18-35 years in good health and CMV-seronegative. The rearrangement links TRBV6-4 to TRBJ2-3, with 10 positions matching TRBD2. The CDR3 protein is CASSLLAGGTDTQYF. In DNA, the CDR3 is TGTGCCAGCAGTCTCCTAGCGGGGGGCACAGATACGCAGTATTTT.